What follows are 29 T cell receptor beta chains derived from one specimen sequenced in a study of cytomegalovirus exposure and HLA in healthy donors. The PCR ran on 60 Vbeta and 13 Jbeta primers. This table comes from immunoSEQ multiplex PCR, and its TCRdb copy is limited to in-frame clones, with some not included. The sample yields 120,000 or so clones, roughly 78% seen once. The sample consisted of PBMCs. The receptors here all came from a middle-aged woman in good health and CMV-seronegative.

In its sample, this clone was seen once. The chain combines TRBV6-5 with TRBJ2-7, with D tentatively TRBD1 (7 bases). Germline V gives CDR1 MNHEY, CDR2 SVGAGI. This CDR3 is 16 amino acids long. Trimming removed 0 bases from V and 3 bases from J, with 15 bases in between. The CDR3 nucleotides are TGTGCCAGCAGTTACTCTTGGGCAGGGGGGAACTACGAGCAGTACTTC. This sequence encodes CASSYSWAGGNYEQYF.

Details on this clone: A read error may account for a junction end that differs from germline. V and J are TRBV7-9 and TRBJ2-2, with 10 bases aligning to TRBD1. Germline V gene sequence: CDR1 SEHNR, CDR2 FQNEAQ (reference sequence). The CDR3 spans 16 residues. This CDR3 reads CSSRDSGTGVPGELFF. The CDR3 bases are TGTTCCAGCAGGGACTCCGGGACAGGGGTTCCCGGGGAGCTGTTTTTT.

This chain uses TRBV19 with TRBJ1-3; D might be TRBD1 (6 bases). This CDR3 is 18 amino acids long. V dropped 7 bases and J dropped 5 bases, with 27 bases sitting between them. Germline V gives CDR1 LNHDA, CDR2 SQIVND (reference sequence). This CDR3 is CASTMRTEMRERRNTIYF. CDR3 DNA: TGTGCCAGTACCATGCGGACAGAGATGCGGGAGAGAAGAAACACCATATATTTT.

This chain links TRBV6-6 with TRBJ2-7; 10 bases line up with TRBD2. There are 14 residues in the CDR3. The V segment lost 5 bases and the J segment 2 bases; nucleotides outside the gene matches: 3. Germline loops: CDR1 MNHNY, CDR2 SVGAGI (reference sequence). The CDR3 is CASSGTSATYEQYF. In nucleotides, the CDR3 is TGTGCCAGCAGTGGGACTAGCGCTACCTACGAGCAGTACTTC.

This chain uses TRBV10-1 with TRBJ2-7, with D maybe TRBD2 (6 bases). The CDR3 length is 15 residues. The V and J ends lost 6 bases and 4 bases respectively, with 19 bases between them. CDR1 WNHNN and CDR2 SYGVQD come from the germline V gene (reference sequence). As DNA, the CDR3 is TGCGCCAGCAGCCTGGGACTCCCTCCCCTGTACGAGCAGTACTTC. As protein: CASSLGLPPLYEQYF.

This clone was picked up a small number of times. This chain connects TRBV6-6 to TRBJ1-4, with D tentatively TRBD1 (6 bases). Germline CDR1 reads MNHNY; CDR2 reads SVGAGI (reference sequence). Trimming pared 4 bases from V and 12 bases from J, leaving 21 bases between. There are 15 residues in the CDR3. The CDR3 bases are TGTGCCAGCAGTTTTCCCGGGAGGGGGGTGGGGGAACTGTTTTTT. It is translated as CASSFPGRGVGELFF.

The chain has TRBV4-2 and TRBJ2-3; 9 bases match TRBD2. This CDR3 has 18 amino acids. The V segment lost 4 bases and the J segment 0 bases; nucleotides outside the gene matches: 11. From germline, CDR1 is LGHNA and CDR2 YNFKEQ. The CDR3 loop reads CASSLAAGGGFSTDTQYF. The CDR3 nucleotides are TGTGCCAGCAGCCTGGCGGCGGGGGGGGGATTTAGCACAGATACGCAGTATTTT.

The chain links TRBV18 to TRBJ1-4; no clear D. The CDR3 extends over 13 amino acids. V was pared by 4 bases and J by 10 bases, with 13 bases between. Germline assignment: CDR1 KGHSH and CDR2 LQKENI. The CDR3 bases are TGTGCCAGCTCACGTCGGCCAGGTACAAAACTGTTTTTT. This codes for CASSRRPGTKLFF.

Only a few counts were recorded for this clone. The chain joins TRBV7-9 to TRBJ1-3, with D unclear. Trimming took off 0 bases at V and 4 bases at J, with 13 bases between the two ends. This CDR3 has 16 amino acids. Germline lookup yields CDR1 SEHNR and CDR2 FQNEAQ (reference sequence). CDR3 residues: CASSLALSPGGNTIYF. Here the CDR3 DNA reads TGTGCCAGCAGCTTAGCGCTTTCGCCGGGGGGAAACACCATATATTTT.

The chain employs TRBV4-1 and TRBJ2-3; 8 bases match TRBD1. J was trimmed by 3 bases and V by 1 base; bases with no gene match: 6. This CDR3 is built from 16 residues. The germline gives CDR1 MGHRA, CDR2 YSYEKL. The CDR3 DNA sequence: TGCGCCAGCAGCCAAGGGAGGACAGGGATGACAGATACGCAGTATTTT. Protein sequence: CASSQGRTGMTDTQYF.

The V call is TRBV5-5, the J call TRBJ2-7; TRBD2 aligns across 12 bases. This CDR3 has 17 amino acids. Germline V gene data show CDR1 as SGHKS and CDR2 as YYEKEE (reference sequence). J lost 7 bases, V lost 4 bases, and 15 bases had no gene match. The CDR3 DNA reads TGTGCCAGCAGCCTCCACATTACTAGCGGGAGGTTGCGGGAGCAGTACTTC. Protein sequence: CASSLHITSGRLREQYF.

This clone came up a few times. The chain uses TRBV27 and TRBJ1-2, with D possibly being TRBD1 (5 bases). CDR3 length: 12 residues. V shed 6 bases and J shed 4 bases, with 9 bases lying between them. Looked up from germline, CDR1 is MNHEY and CDR2 is SMNVEV (reference sequence). This CDR3 is CASRTAGYGYTF. DNA for the CDR3: TGTGCCAGCAGGACAGCGGGCTATGGCTACACCTTC.

The chain employs TRBV7-8 and TRBJ2-2; 10 nucleotides agree with TRBD2. CDR3 length: 16 amino acids. V trimming: 5 bases; J trimming: 3 bases; junction bases outside the gene matches: 6. The germline CDR1 and CDR2 sequences are SGHVS and FQNEAQ. In DNA, the CDR3 is TGTGCCAGCAGCCTTAGCGGGAGGAAGGACACCGGGGAGCTGTTTTTT. Translated: CASSLSGRKDTGELFF.

This clone was observed a handful of times. V gene TRBV4-3 combines with J gene TRBJ2-2; no clear D. Trimming pared 3 bases from V and 3 bases from J, leaving 17 bases between. Germline CDR1 and CDR2: LGHNA and YSLEER. This CDR3 is 17 amino acids long. The CDR3 is CASSQNPLKRDTGELFF. The CDR3 nucleotides are TGCGCCAGCAGCCAGAACCCCTTAAAGCGCGACACCGGGGAGCTGTTTTTT.

V gene TRBV6-5 combines with J gene TRBJ1-5, with 7 bases that match TRBD1. V lost 5 bases to trimming and J lost 0 bases; unmatched junction nucleotides: 4. The CDR3 contains 15 residues. CDR1 MNHEY and CDR2 SVGAGI come from the germline V gene. CDR3 amino acids: CASSATGYSNQPQHF. The CDR3 DNA reads TGTGCCAGCAGTGCGACAGGGTATAGCAATCAGCCCCAGCATTTT.

The J gene is TRBJ1-4, the V gene TRBV9, with D unclear. CDR1 is SGDLS and CDR2 is YYNGEE in the germline V gene. CDR3 length equals 15 residues. Trimming took 4 bases from V and 0 from J, leaving 10 bases between them. The CDR3 DNA sequence: TGTGCCAGCAGCCCCAGTCTGGCAACTAATGAAAAACTGTTTTTT. Its translation: CASSPSLATNEKLFF.

The genes are TRBV27 and TRBJ1-2; 8 bases are a match to TRBD1. The CDR3 sequence is 15 residues long. CDR1 MNHEY and CDR2 SMNVEV come from the germline V gene (reference sequence). J gave up 3 bases and V 5 bases, and 8 bases lay outside the gene matches. CDR3 in DNA: TGTGCCAGCAGTATCCGGACAGGGACCTACTATGGCTACACCTTC. As protein: CASSIRTGTYYGYTF.

This clone was counted a few times. DNA of the CDR3: TGTGCCAGCAGCAGACTCGGGACTAGCGGGAGTAGCGAGCAGTACTTC. It specifies CASSRLGTSGSSEQYF. The gene calls are TRBV6-6 and TRBJ2-7, with 14 bases identical to TRBD2. J gave up 6 bases and V 6 bases, and 10 bases lay outside the gene matches. Germline V lookup: CDR1 MNHNY, CDR2 SVGAGI (reference sequence). This CDR3 is 16 amino acids long.

This clone appeared once. The chain uses TRBV6-1 and TRBJ1-4, with a weak D call TRBD1 (6 bases). This CDR3 contains 13 residues. The germline CDR1 and CDR2 sequences are MNHNS and SASEGT. Trimming shortened V by 3 bases and J by 7 bases, and 9 bases separated the two germline ends. CDR3 sequence reads: CASSDRGTEKLFF. CDR3 sequence (DNA): TGTGCCAGCAGTGACAGGGGAACTGAAAAACTGTTTTTT.

This chain joins TRBV6-6 and TRBJ2-7; D is uncertain. This CDR3 region has 12 residues. Between the trimmed V and J ends, which lost 2 bases and 4 bases, there was a span of 6 bases. The germline V gene encodes CDR1 MNHNY and CDR2 SVGAGI (reference sequence). This CDR3 reads CASSYGLYEQYF. In DNA form, the CDR3 reads TGTGCCAGCAGTTACGGGCTGTACGAGCAGTACTTC.

A remark on this clone: Additional DNA sequences in this sample encode the identical CDR3. This chain links TRBV19 with TRBJ2-1, with TRBD2 matching over 7 bases. Germline loops: CDR1 LNHDA, CDR2 SQIVND (reference sequence). The CDR3 runs to 16 residues. V gave up 0 bases and J gave up 0 bases; unmatched junction bases: 2. The CDR3 nucleotides read TGTGCCAGTAGTATAGACGGCGGGAGCTCCTACAATGAGCAGTTCTTC. This encodes CASSIDGGSSYNEQFF.

The chain couples TRBV6-5 to TRBJ1-2; 10 bases line up with TRBD1. V lost 6 bases to trimming and J lost 7 bases; unmatched junction nucleotides: 2. CDR1 is MNHEY, CDR2 SVGAGI, per germline. The CDR3 extends over 12 amino acids. The CDR3 region is CASRTGGGGYTF. The CDR3 coding sequence is TGTGCCAGCAGGACAGGGGGCGGTGGCTACACCTTC.

The V and J genes are TRBV4-1 and TRBJ2-7; 9 bases align to TRBD1. Germline assignment: CDR1 MGHRA and CDR2 YSYEKL. V dropped 0 bases and J dropped 4; count of bases not matched to a gene: 4. CDR3 size: 15 residues. The CDR3 reads CASSQDPGQGYEQYF. The CDR3 DNA follows: TGCGCCAGCAGCCAAGACCCGGGACAGGGATACGAGCAGTACTTC.

V and J are TRBV11-2 and TRBJ1-1; 9 nucleotides agree with TRBD1. This CDR3 region has 15 residues. The V gene's germline CDR1 is SGHAT and CDR2 FQNNGV. With V trimmed by 5 bases and J by 0 bases, 4 bases remained unmatched. The CDR3 loop reads CASSPRTGVNTEAFF. The CDR3 nucleotides are TGTGCCAGCAGCCCCCGGACAGGGGTGAACACTGAAGCTTTCTTT.

This sequence joins TRBV11-2 and TRBJ2-5; maybe TRBD2 (6 bases). The CDR3 contains 13 residues. Per germline, CDR1 SGHAT and CDR2 FQNNGV. The V and J ends lost 5 bases and 7 bases respectively, with 14 bases between them. The CDR3 coding sequence is TGTGCCAGCAGCCGGGACTGGGAAGGGACCCAGTACTTC. The encoded protein is CASSRDWEGTQYF.

The J gene is TRBJ2-3, the V gene TRBV9, with D tentatively TRBD1 (6 bases). From germline, CDR1 is SGDLS and CDR2 YYNGEE. The V end was cut by 4 bases, the J end by 1 base, with 16 bases between. The CDR3 contains 16 residues. CDR3 residues: CASSPRGRGGTDTQYF. CDR3 sequence (DNA): TGTGCCAGCAGCCCGAGAGGCAGGGGAGGCACAGATACGCAGTATTTT.

The chain combines TRBV5-1 with TRBJ2-5, with 9 bases aligning to TRBD1. J gave up 5 bases and V 4 bases, and 9 bases lay outside the gene matches. The CDR3 spans 15 residues. CDR1 SGHRS and CDR2 YFSETQ come from the germline V gene. CDR3 in amino acids: CASSTQGAVGETQYF. DNA of the CDR3: TGCGCCAGCAGCACACAGGGGGCAGTGGGGGAGACCCAGTACTTC.

The V call is TRBV7-9, the J call TRBJ1-3, with no clear D. Germline CDR1 and CDR2: SEHNR and FQNEAQ (reference sequence). This CDR3 is 15 amino acids long. The germline V and J ends were trimmed by 1 base and 0 bases, with 7 bases remaining between them. DNA for the CDR3: TGTGCCAGCAGCTTAGTCACGGTCTCTGGAAACACCATATATTTT. Residues: CASSLVTVSGNTIYF. The whole variable domain, remainder taken from reference TRBV7-9 and TRBJ1-3, is DTGVSQNPRHKITKRGQNVTFRCDPISEHNRLYWYRQTLGQGPEFLTYFQNEAQLEKSRLLSDRFSAERPKGSFSTLEIQRTEQGDSAMYLCASSLVTVSGNTIYFGEGSWLTVV.

The chain has TRBV2 and TRBJ2-4; 7 nucleotides match TRBD2. The CDR3 length is 17 residues. CDR1 is SNHLY and CDR2 is FYNNEI in the germline V gene. J lost 1 base, V lost 6 bases, and 12 bases had no gene match. The CDR3 reads CASRGGELFLAKNIQYF. CDR3 coding DNA: TGTGCCAGCAGGGGGGGGGAGCTATTTCTGGCCAAAAACATTCAGTACTTC.